Included here is one T cell receptor beta chain sequence, with context. Its antigen is still unknown. Hyperthyroidism patients had new diagnoses, durations under 2 months, and ages of 18 to 65. The sequenced template was RNA, covering the TCR beta CDR3 region. A first-round RT-PCR used HTBI primers, followed by a second-round multiplex PCR. TCRdb re-analysed the multiplex PCR reads in MiXCR, keeping a single row per CDR3 protein. The sample comprises hundreds of thousands of distinct CDR3 sequences, 20% to 25% of which are singletons, and approximately 7.7% rests with the top ten. This sample was taken from a study of Graves' ophthalmopathy and Graves' hyperthyroidism. Study outcomes and limitations: Ophthalmopathy progression was predicted with approximately 64% sensitivity and approximately 72% specificity.

Between the trimmed V and J ends, which lost 5 bases and 10 bases, there was a span of 6 bases. The CDR3 is 11 amino acids. The sequencing sample was made of peripheral blood. The receptor's source is a woman under 30 with stable Graves' hyperthyroidism. Some clones in this sample may be carry-over from other donors' samples. The chain combines TRBV12-3 or TRBV12-4 with TRBJ1-6; D is unresolved. The CDR3 protein is CASSAGSPLHF. The CDR3, as DNA: TGTGCCAGCAGTGCCGGGTCACCCCTCCACTTT.